The rows below give T cell receptor beta chains drawn from one sample of a study of PD-1 blockade in classical Hodgkin lymphoma. Profiled with immunoSEQ multiplex PCR; TCRdb holds only in-frame clones, not every one. The table shows approximately 80,000 clones, with around 86% occurring only once. Sequencing was performed on peripheral blood mononuclear cells (PBMCs), taken at baseline. Receptors originate from a human donor with classical Hodgkin lymphoma. The CDR3 runs from the conserved cysteine through the conserved F or W. D genes are given only for firm matches. Where a row states a size, it is once, few, many or the class of an expanded clone; other rows omit it.

D gene,clone size,V gene,J gene,CDR3 DNA,CDR3 protein
TRBD1,NA,TRBV11-1,TRBJ2-2,TGTGCCAGCAGCTTAGCGGGGGACAGGGCAAAGGCGAACACCGGGGAGCTGTTTTTT,CASSLAGDRAKANTGELFF
NA,NA,TRBV29-1,TRBJ2-7,TGCAGCGGTACGGGACCCTGGGGAGGCGAGCAGTACTTC,CSGTGPWGGEQYF
TRBD1,NA,TRBV18,TRBJ2-1,TGTGCCAGCTCACCCTGGACAGGGGGGACGAATGAGCAGTTCTTC,CASSPWTGGTNEQFF
TRBD1,NA,TRBV4-1,TRBJ1-4,TGCGCCAGCAGCCCTAATACAGGGGAAAGGCATGAAAAACTGTTTTTT,CASSPNTGERHEKLFF
TRBD2,once,TRBV5-1,TRBJ2-2,TGCGCCAGCAGCTTGGTCGCTAGCGGGAGTACCACCGGGGAGCTGTTTTTT,CASSLVASGSTTGELFF
NA,few,TRBV19,TRBJ1-2,TGTGCCAGTAGTATGGGCCGGGGAGATGGCTACACCTTC,CASSMGRGDGYTF
NA,few,TRBV2,TRBJ2-5,TGTGCCAGCAGTGATCCCAGGGAACCGGGGGAGACCCAGTACTTC,CASSDPREPGETQYF
TRBD1,once,TRBV19,TRBJ1-2,TGTGCCAGTAGTATGGGGACAGAACGTAACTATGGCTACACCTTC,CASSMGTERNYGYTF
TRBD1,NA,TRBV6-6,TRBJ1-2,TGTGCCAGCAGTTTGGGAGACAGGGCTATTAAAGGCTACACCTTC,CASSLGDRAIKGYTF
NA,NA,TRBV19,TRBJ2-7,TGTGCCAGTAGTATAGTTGGCGGCGAGCAGTACTTC,CASSIVGGEQYF
TRBD2,NA,TRBV5-4,TRBJ2-7,TGTGCCAGCAGCTTTATGCAGGCGGGAGGTAGTTACGAGCAGTACTTC,CASSFMQAGGSYEQYF
TRBD1,NA,TRBV30,TRBJ1-4,TGTGCCTGGAGTGTAAGGGCAGGGGGAAGGGAAAAACTGTTTTTT,CAWSVRAGGREKLFF
TRBD2,NA,TRBV11-2,TRBJ2-7,TGTGCCAGCAGCTTTCAAACCCTAGCGGTTCTTAACTTC,CASSFQTLAVLNF
NA,NA,TRBV7-2,TRBJ1-3,TGTGCCAGCAGCTTAAATCGAGTTAGAGCGAGCTCTGGAAACACCATATATTTT,CASSLNRVRASSGNTIYF
TRBD1,once,TRBV23-1,TRBJ2-3,TGCGCCAGCAGTCCGGGACAGGGGTGGACAGATACGCAGTATTTT,CASSPGQGWTDTQYF
NA,NA,TRBV2,TRBJ1-1,TGTGCCAGCAGTGAAGCTCAGGTGGGAAGCACTGAAGCTTTCTTT,CASSEAQVGSTEAFF
TRBD2,NA,TRBV7-2,TRBJ2-1,TGTGCCAGCAGCTTTAAAACTAGCGTCCTCTCCTACAATGAGCAGTTCTTC,CASSFKTSVLSYNEQFF
NA,NA,TRBV28,TRBJ1-2,TGTGCCAGCAGTTTAAGGGGGAAGAGATATGGCTACACCTTC,CASSLRGKRYGYTF